Listed here are 22 T cell receptor beta chains from one sample, sequenced in a study of CD8+CD57+ T cells in acquired aplastic anemia. Genomic DNA acted as the template from which TCR beta VDJ combination and CDR3 sequence profiling were carried out. TCRdb re-called the reads through MiXCR, storing one row per CDR3 protein. The repertoire includes approximately 200,000 distinct CDR3 sequences, approximately 51% of them detected once, and less than 20% sits in the top ten. The sequenced patients had an expansion of CD8+CD57+ cells seen by flow cytometry. What was sequenced was sorted CD4+, CD8+, or CD8+CD57+ T cells (not recorded which) from PBMCs. Source of these receptors: a human donor with aplastic anemia.

The chain has TRBV12-3 or TRBV12-4 and TRBJ2-7; D might be TRBD2 (6 bases). The CDR3 has 13 amino acids. Trimming cost V 6 bases and J 8 bases, with 17 bases left between them. As DNA, the CDR3 is TGTGCCAGCAGGGAGGGGAATCAGCCCCAGCAGTACTTC. It specifies CASREGNQPQQYF.

The CDR3 DNA reads TGTGCCAGCAGGACCGGGACAGCAAGGCATTCACCCCTCCACTTT. It codes for CASRTGTARHSPLHF. The J gene is TRBJ1-6, the V gene TRBV2; 7 bases fit TRBD1. CDR1 is SNHLY and CDR2 is FYNNEI in the germline V gene. The J segment lost 8 bases and the V segment lost 6 bases, leaving 10 bases of the junction unmatched. The CDR3 totals 15 residues.

The chain links TRBV18 to TRBJ2-5; no clear D. Trimming stripped 6 bases from V and 5 bases from J, with 13 bases between. Germline V gene lookup returns CDR1 KGHSH and CDR2 LQKENI. The CDR3 is 13 amino acids. CDR3: CASSWIQSETQYF. The CDR3 DNA reads as TGTGCCAGCTCGTGGATACAGAGCGAGACCCAGTACTTC.

The rearrangement links TRBV5-1 to TRBJ1-1; D call uncertain. Germline V gene lookup returns CDR1 SGHRS and CDR2 YFSETQ. The CDR3 covers 17 residues. V was shortened by 2 bases and J by 4 bases, with 21 bases between the two germline ends. The CDR3 protein is CASSFDTKLWGSTEAFF. CDR3 sequence (DNA): TGCGCCAGCAGCTTCGATACCAAATTGTGGGGTAGCACTGAAGCTTTCTTT.

V usage is TRBV2 and J usage is TRBJ1-2; 8 nucleotides line up with TRBD1. V lost 7 bases, J lost 3 bases, and 4 bases stayed unmatched. The CDR3 loop spans 13 amino acids. The germline gives CDR1 SNHLY, CDR2 FYNNEI. CDR3 in amino acids: CASNGQGDYGYTF. The DNA for the CDR3 is TGTGCCAGCAACGGACAGGGCGACTATGGCTACACCTTC.

This clonotype was counted at least ten times. The rearrangement links TRBV20-1 to TRBJ1-2; a weak D match, TRBD1 (6 bases). V lost 5 bases and J 12 bases, leaving 22 bases between the germline ends. Germline assignment: CDR1 DFQATT and CDR2 SNEGSKA (reference sequence). This CDR3 region has 13 residues. The CDR3 protein is CSARNTGTPSDTF. The CDR3 DNA is TGCAGTGCTCGTAATACCGGGACACCCTCCGACACCTTC.

With respect to this clonotype: Germline is not matched at one junction end, which may reflect a read error. V and J are TRBV7-3 and TRBJ1-5, with 11 bases matching TRBD1. This CDR3 is built from 15 residues. Per germline, CDR1 SGHTA and CDR2 FQGTGA. CDR3 amino acids: CASSHGQGANQPRHF. CDR3 coding DNA: TGTGCCAGCAGCCACGGACAGGGGGCGAATCAGCCCCGGCATTTT.

The chain is built from TRBV4-3 and TRBJ1-2, with D hard to call. The CDR3 covers 13 residues. Germline loops: CDR1 LGHNA, CDR2 YSLEER. V was trimmed by 0 bases and J by 6 bases, leaving 8 bases between them. CDR3 in DNA: TGCGCCAGCAGCCAAGATCGGTTTGATGGCTACACCTTC. Translated: CASSQDRFDGYTF.

The rearrangement uses TRBV7-2 and TRBJ1-1; 8 nucleotides match TRBD1. Per the germline V gene, CDR1 is SGHTA and CDR2 is FQGNSA. The length of the CDR3 is 14 residues. V lost 9 bases and J lost 4; bases outside the gene matches: 10. The chain's CDR3 is CASRDTGGGTEAFF. The CDR3 DNA follows: TGTGCCAGTCGCGATACAGGGGGGGGCACTGAAGCTTTCTTT. Filled out from reference TRBV7-2 and TRBJ1-1, the complete variable domain reads GAGVSQSPSNKVTEKGKDVELRCDPISGHTALYWYRQSLGQGLEFLIYFQGNSAPDKSGLPSDRFSAERTGGSVSTLTIQRTQQEDSAVYLCASRDTGGGTEAFFGQGTRLTVV.

This clonotype was seen at least ten times. The gene calls are TRBV19 and TRBJ2-3; D is perhaps TRBD1 or TRBD2 (6 bases each). The germline gives CDR1 LNHDA, CDR2 SQIVND (reference sequence). The V end was cut by 3 bases, the J end by 7 bases, with 29 bases between. The CDR3 is made up of 19 amino acids. CDR3 loop: CASSMISVTGGGMPHTQYF. The DNA for the CDR3 is TGTGCCAGTAGTATGATATCTGTGACAGGAGGGGGGATGCCCCATACGCAGTATTTT. The full variable domain, with the rest looked up from reference TRBV19 and TRBJ2-3, is DGGITQSPKYLFRKEGQNVTLSCEQNLNHDAMYWYRQDPGQGLRLIYYSQIVNDFQKGDIAEGYSVSREKKESFPLTVTSAQKNPTAFYLCASSMISVTGGGMPHTQYFGPGTRLTVL.

This clonotype was observed at least ten times. V gene TRBV19 combines with J gene TRBJ2-7; 7 bases are shared with TRBD1. CDR1 is LNHDA, CDR2 SQIVND, per germline (reference sequence). CDR3 length: 13 amino acids. J gave up 3 bases and V 11 bases, and 10 bases lay outside the gene matches. The CDR3 DNA reads as TGTGCCTCTACCGCCGCAGGGGGCTACGAGCAGTACTTC. It translates to CASTAAGGYEQYF.

This clonotype was observed a few times. The rearrangement uses TRBV7-3 and TRBJ2-1; 8 nucleotides agree with TRBD2. The germline V gene has CDR1 SGHTA and CDR2 FQGTGA. The CDR3 has 15 amino acids. V was pared by 1 base and J by 10 bases, with 9 bases of the junction left unmatched. The DNA of the CDR3 is TGTGCCAGCAGCTTAATGGTCGGGGGGGTCCACGAGCAGTTCTTC. It translates to CASSLMVGGVHEQFF.

This clonotype occurred once. This may arise from a read error, as a much more abundant clone is one base away. The genes are TRBV7-3 and TRBJ2-7; TRBD2 matches 9 bases. This CDR3 spans 14 amino acids. Germline V CDR1 and CDR2: SGHTA, FQGTGA. Trimming took 3 bases from V and 1 from J; bases not matched to a gene: 1. CDR3 amino acids: CASSLSGGSYEQYF. The CDR3 DNA sequence: TGTGCCAGCAGCTTGAGCGGGGGGTCCTACGAGCAGTACTTC.

The V and J genes are TRBV24-1 and TRBJ1-5, with 8 bases that match TRBD1. This CDR3 spans 14 amino acids. CDR1 is KGHDR, CDR2 SFDVKD, per germline. Trimming cost V 4 bases and J 7 bases; bases outside gene matches: 5. The CDR3 spells CATSDDRGGQPQHF. CDR3 DNA: TGTGCCACCAGTGACGACAGGGGCGGGCAGCCCCAGCATTTT.

The chain joins TRBV20-1 to TRBJ2-5; TRBD1 matches 7 bases. V lost 3 bases to trimming and J lost 1 base; unmatched junction nucleotides: 2. Germline V gene lookup returns CDR1 DFQATT and CDR2 SNEGSKA (reference sequence). The CDR3 is made up of 13 amino acids. Here the CDR3 DNA reads TGCAGTGCTAGCAAGGGGGCCCAAGAGACCCAGTACTTC. Residues: CSASKGAQETQYF.

This clonotype was picked up one time. The V gene is TRBV12-3 or TRBV12-4, the J gene TRBJ2-7; either TRBD1 or TRBD2 may fit D (7 bases each). Deletions cut 4 bases from V and 0 bases from J, with 16 bases between. The CDR3 is made up of 16 amino acids. The CDR3 nucleotides read TGTGCCAGCAGTTCCAGCGGGACAGTAAACTCCTACGAGCAGTACTTC. Protein: CASSSSGTVNSYEQYF.

The gene calls are TRBV7-2 and TRBJ1-3, with D maybe TRBD1 (6 bases). Trimming left V 4 bases short and J 2 bases short, with 12 bases between. Germline CDR1 reads SGHTA; CDR2 reads FQGNSA. The CDR3 is 15 residues long. Written as DNA, the CDR3 is TGTGCCAGCAGCTCTAGCAGGGGTCCTGGAAACACCATATATTTT. This encodes CASSSSRGPGNTIYF.

The chain recombines TRBV2 with TRBJ1-5; TRBD1 aligns across 9 bases. J gave up 4 bases and V 5 bases, and 6 bases lay outside the gene matches. The length of the CDR3 is 15 residues. Per the germline V gene, CDR1 is SNHLY and CDR2 is FYNNEI. DNA for the CDR3: TGTGCCAGCAGTAGGGACAGGGACCAAAATCAGCCCCAGCATTTT. It yields the protein CASSRDRDQNQPQHF.

The genes are TRBV14 and TRBJ2-5; D possibly corresponds to TRBD1 (6 bases). Germline loops: CDR1 SGHDN, CDR2 FVKESK. The V gene lost 3 bases and the J gene lost 5 bases, with 13 bases spanning the gap. The CDR3 has 14 residues. The CDR3 DNA is TGTGCCAGCAGCCAGATACAGGGTGGGGAGACCCAGTACTTC. The encoded protein is CASSQIQGGETQYF.

The chain joins TRBV10-2 to TRBJ2-3; 15 nucleotides line up with TRBD2. The germline gives CDR1 WSHSY, CDR2 SAAADI. The CDR3 consists of 17 residues. With V trimmed by 0 bases and J by 5 bases, 3 bases remained unmatched. CDR3 in DNA: TGCGCCAGCAGTGAGTCTCCGGGACTAGCGGGGGGAGATACGCAGTATTTT. Its protein product is CASSESPGLAGGDTQYF.

With regard to this clonotype: This may stem from a read error, because a much larger clone lies one nucleotide away. The chain links TRBV5-5 to TRBJ1-4; possible D gene TRBD1, 6 bases. The CDR3 is 14 amino acids. Germline-derived CDR1 and CDR2 are SGHKS and YYEKEE (reference sequence). The CDR3 DNA reads TGTGCCAGCAGCTTCAGGGGAGGAAATGAAAAACTGCTTTTT. Residues: CASSFRGGNEKLLF.

A few counts support this clonotype. V and J are TRBV29-1 and TRBJ1-1; D is perhaps TRBD1 (5 bases). The CDR3 spans 12 residues. Germline V gene data show CDR1 as SQVTM and CDR2 as ANQGSEA. V lost 5 bases and J 2 bases, leaving 9 bases between the germline ends. Here the CDR3 reads CSVRQPNTEAFF. CDR3 coding DNA: TGCAGCGTTCGACAGCCCAACACTGAAGCTTTCTTT.